This TCR beta chain emerged from a study of blood T cell repertoires in COVID-19. Study-wide background: The samples span acute and convalescent COVID-19 from the United States, Italy and Spain. The analysed material was cDNA or gDNA that came from T cells, B-cell-depleted T cells, or PBMCs.

In the original processing: Using reference gene primer amplification, nucleated cell counts were estimated. Clones were sequenced by immunoSEQ multiplex PCR, and TCRdb holds only the in-frame ones, with some missing. Clone size and V and J calls were adopted from that table, with D and trimming inferred from the DNA. The sample shows about 170,000 clones, approximately 89% of them seen only once. Sequencing was done on a sample of peripheral blood. This clonotype was sampled from a man between 65 and 85 years old with acute or convalescent COVID-19.

The DNA for the CDR3 is TGCGCCAGCAGCCAATACGGGTTGGGCTCTGGGGCCAACGTCCTGACTTTC. It codes for CASSQYGLGSGANVLTF. The chain recombines TRBV4-3 with TRBJ2-6; no firm D call. The germline gives CDR1 LGHNA, CDR2 YSLEER. This CDR3 spans 17 amino acids. Trimming took off 2 bases at V and 0 bases at J, with 11 bases between the two ends.